Listed below are T cell receptor beta chains from one sample, sequenced in a study of PD-L1 blockade in urothelial cancer. Profiling relied on immunoSEQ multiplex PCR, and the TCRdb table lists in-frame clones only, not all of them. The table lists 72,000 or so clones, around 85% of them singletons, with more than 12% in the top ten. The source material was PBMCs, sampled around atezolizumab (anti-PD-L1) treatment. These receptors all come from a man aged 55 to 70 with urothelial cancer. The CDR3 runs from the conserved cysteine through the conserved F or W. D genes are given only for firm matches. A clone size is listed for some rows: how often the clone was seen (once, few, many), or a class if it is expanded.

d_gene,abundance,j_gene,v_gene,CDR3aa,CDR3nt
.,.,TRBJ1-1,TRBV29-1,CSVLAGLNTEAFF,TGCAGCGTTTTAGCGGGCCTGAACACTGAAGCTTTCTTT
.,.,TRBJ2-3,TRBV6-6,CASSYSTTTDTQYF,TGTGCCAGCAGTTACTCGACTACTACAGATACGCAGTATTTT
TRBD2,.,TRBJ2-3,TRBV27,CASSWGNRGGGIDTQYF,TGTGCCAGCAGTTGGGGCAATCGGGGGGGCGGAATAGATACGCAGTATTTT
.,.,TRBJ1-2,TRBV29-1,CSGGDRSNYGYTF,TGCAGCGGGGGGGACCGATCTAACTATGGCTACACCTTC
.,.,TRBJ2-2,TRBV28,CAAGWAGELFF,TGTGCGGCGGGGTGGGCCGGGGAGCTGTTTTTT
.,.,TRBJ2-1,TRBV11-1,CASSRQQQDNEQFF,TGTGCCAGCAGCCGACAACAACAGGACAATGAGCAGTTCTTC
.,.,TRBJ2-7,TRBV7-3,CASSAGVSHEQYF,TGTGCCAGCAGCGCCGGGGTCTCCCACGAGCAGTACTTC
TRBD1,.,TRBJ1-6,TRBV30,CAWSRQGDFSYNSPLHF,TGTGCCTGGTCTCGACAGGGCGATTTCTCCTATAATTCACCCCTCCACTTT
.,once,TRBJ1-1,TRBV27,CASSPFSGGGNTEAFF,TGTGCCAGCAGTCCCTTCTCAGGTGGAGGGAACACTGAAGCTTTCTTT
TRBD1,.,TRBJ1-5,TRBV2,CASWTGGNQPQHF,TGTGCCAGTTGGACAGGGGGCAATCAGCCCCAGCATTTT
.,.,TRBJ1-1,TRBV5-6,CASSLSIGGTEAFF,TGTGCCAGCAGCTTGAGTATCGGGGGAACTGAAGCTTTCTTT
TRBD1,.,TRBJ1-2,TRBV7-3,CASSANGQGAGGGYTF,TGTGCCAGCAGCGCAAACGGACAGGGGGCGGGAGGTGGCTACACCTTC
TRBD1,.,TRBJ2-1,TRBV5-6,CASSLGVKGAGFF,TGTGCCAGCAGCCTGGGGGTCAAGGGGGCCGGGTTCTTC
.,.,TRBJ1-6,TRBV19,CASSIKGRGLLSYNSPLHF,TGTGCCAGTAGTATAAAAGGAAGAGGGTTGCTCTCCTATAATTCACCCCTCCACTTT
TRBD2,.,TRBJ2-3,TRBV18,CASSLTGGTDTQYF,TGTGCCAGCTCACTAACGGGGGGAACAGATACGCAGTATTTT
TRBD1,.,TRBJ2-3,TRBV19,CASSMGQYTDTQYF,TGTGCCAGTAGTATGGGACAGTACACAGATACGCAGTATTTT
.,.,TRBJ2-3,TRBV27,CASSLLESTDTQYF,TGTGCCAGCAGTTTACTAGAAAGCACAGATACGCAGTATTTT
TRBD1,once,TRBJ2-7,TRBV2,CASSVSQGVLEQYF,TGTGCCAGCAGTGTCAGCCAGGGGGTCTTGGAGCAGTACTTC
.,.,TRBJ1-2,TRBV30,CAWSVRGISYGYTF,TGTGCCTGGAGTGTTAGGGGGATATCCTATGGCTACACCTTC
.,.,TRBJ2-7,TRBV6-6,CASNSGSYEQYF,TGTGCCAGCAATAGCGGATCCTACGAGCAGTACTTC
.,.,TRBJ2-5,TRBV7-2,CASSVSGLVETQYF,TGTGCCAGCAGCGTTTCGGGACTGGTAGAGACCCAGTACTTC
.,.,TRBJ2-1,TRBV29-1,CSVIPGNNEQFF,TGCAGCGTTATTCCGGGAAACAATGAGCAGTTCTTC
TRBD2,.,TRBJ2-2,TRBV15,CATSRGTSGGLTGELFF,TGTGCCACCAGCAGAGGGACTAGCGGGGGACTTACCGGGGAGCTGTTTTTT
.,.,TRBJ1-3,TRBV6-6,CASSSSTVSGNTIYF,TGTGCCAGCAGTTCCTCAACAGTCTCTGGAAACACCATATATTTT
.,once,TRBJ2-3,TRBV7-7,CASSTDSYSDTQYF,TGTGCTAGCAGCACGGACAGTTATTCGGATACGCAGTATTTT
TRBD2,.,TRBJ2-1,TRBV5-4,CASSIGRDEQFF,TGTGCCAGCAGCATAGGGAGGGATGAGCAGTTCTTC
.,many,TRBJ1-5,TRBV2,CASSERAVNQPQHF,TGTGCCAGCAGTGAGAGGGCGGTCAATCAGCCCCAGCATTTT
TRBD1,.,TRBJ2-7,TRBV6-6,CASSQGQGAYEQYF,TGTGCCAGCAGTCAAGGACAGGGTGCCTACGAGCAGTACTTC
TRBD1,.,TRBJ2-7,TRBV25-1,CASSEWTGKGYEQYF,TGTGCCAGCAGTGAATGGACAGGGAAAGGGTACGAGCAGTACTTC
.,.,TRBJ1-2,TRBV4-1,CASSPRTYVPSRPGYTF,TGCGCCAGCAGCCCGAGGACATACGTTCCCTCTAGGCCTGGCTACACCTTC
.,.,TRBJ2-7,TRBV5-1,CASTLAPGGTGSYEQYF,TGCGCCAGCACCTTGGCCCCCGGCGGGACCGGCTCCTACGAGCAGTACTTC